Below are 8 T cell receptor beta chains sequenced from a single sample in a study of T cells in Graves' hyperthyroidism and ophthalmopathy. RNA transcripts yielded amplified TCR beta CDR3 regions. A set of HTBI primers served as the primers for a first-round RT-PCR of the TCR CDR3. TCRdb ran MiXCR on the multiplex PCR reads and lists one entry per CDR3 protein. The table shows hundreds of thousands of distinct CDR3 sequences, with approximately 15% occurring only once. What was sequenced was blood. These receptors were taken from a woman aged 30 to 39 with Graves' hyperthyroidism that later progressed to Graves' ophthalmopathy.

V is TRBV5-1 and J is TRBJ2-1; D may be TRBD2 (7 bases). The V end was cut by 4 bases, the J end by 0 bases, with 11 bases between. This CDR3 has 15 amino acids. The germline V gene has CDR1 SGHRS and CDR2 YFSETQ. CDR3 residues: CASSGGGVSYNEQFF. Here the CDR3 DNA reads TGCGCCAGCAGCGGAGGGGGGGTCTCCTACAATGAGCAGTTCTTC.

This clonotype was recorded a few times. This chain joins TRBV20-1 and TRBJ2-3, with D possibly matching TRBD2 (6 bases). CDR1 is DFQATT, CDR2 SNEGSKA, per germline (reference sequence). V was trimmed by 1 base and J by 4 bases, leaving 15 bases between them. The CDR3 totals 15 residues. DNA for the CDR3: TGCAGTGCTAGAGGTCCGGGACTCCGAGCAGATACGCAGTATTTT. The encoded protein is CSARGPGLRADTQYF.

This clonotype came up a few times. This chain uses TRBV28 with TRBJ2-7; D is uncertain. CDR1 MDHEN and CDR2 SYDVKM come from the germline V gene. V was pared by 9 bases and J by 0 bases, with 18 bases between. The CDR3 totals 15 residues. DNA of the CDR3: TGTGCCAGTCACCTCGGCAGAGGATACTCCTACGAGCAGTACTTC. Translation: CASHLGRGYSYEQYF.

This clonotype was counted at least ten times. The chain links TRBV20-1 to TRBJ2-7; 10 bases agree with TRBD2. The CDR3 has 16 amino acids. J was trimmed by 3 bases and V by 2 bases; bases with no gene match: 10. Germline CDR1 is DFQATT and CDR2 is SNEGSKA (reference sequence). The chain's CDR3 is CSARRASGSVGYEQYF. The CDR3, as DNA: TGCAGTGCTAGAAGGGCTAGCGGGAGTGTTGGCTACGAGCAGTACTTC.

This clonotype was counted at least ten times. The genes are TRBV7-2 and TRBJ1-2; D remains unclear. Germline loops: CDR1 SGHTA, CDR2 FQGNSA. The CDR3 is 13 residues long. V shed 5 bases and J shed 4 bases, with 11 bases lying between them. In DNA, the CDR3 is TGTGCCAGCAGCCAATCAGGCCCCTATGGCTACACCTTC. Translated: CASSQSGPYGYTF.

This clonotype was detected many times. V gene TRBV7-2 combines with J gene TRBJ2-2; 12 nucleotides match TRBD2. The trim removed 1 base at V and 5 bases at J, leaving 5 bases unmatched. The germline V gene has CDR1 SGHTA and CDR2 FQGNSA. The CDR3 contains 17 residues. CDR3 nucleotide sequence: TGTGCCAGCAGCTTAGGACTAGCGGGAGTGTATACCGGGGAGCTGTTTTTT. Its protein is CASSLGLAGVYTGELFF.

This clonotype was counted a few times. The chain couples TRBV19 to TRBJ1-5; D might be TRBD1 (6 bases). There are 15 residues in the CDR3. The germline gives CDR1 LNHDA, CDR2 SQIVND (reference sequence). The V end lost 5 bases, the J end lost 6 bases, and 17 bases lay between the germline ends. The CDR3 here is CASSPQGGVVQPQHF. The CDR3 coding sequence is TGTGCCAGTAGTCCCCAAGGGGGGGTGGTTCAGCCCCAGCATTTT.

This clonotype occurred a few times. V usage is TRBV5-5 and J usage is TRBJ1-5; weak D call: TRBD1 (5 bases). Germline values: CDR1 SGHKS, CDR2 YYEKEE (reference sequence). The CDR3 is 16 amino acids. The ends were cut back, 3 bases at V and 3 bases at J, with 16 bases in the middle. DNA of the CDR3: TGTGCCAGCAGCTCCTCCTCGACAGCCAACAATCAGCCCCAGCATTTT. Its protein is CASSSSSTANNQPQHF. Together with reference TRBV5-5 and TRBJ1-5, the CDR3 gives the full variable domain: DAGVTQSPTHLIKTRGQQVTLRCSPISGHKSVSWYQQVLGQGPQFIFQYYEKEERGRGNFPDRFSARQFPNYSSELNVNALLLGDSALYLCASSSSSTANNQPQHFGDGTRLSIL.